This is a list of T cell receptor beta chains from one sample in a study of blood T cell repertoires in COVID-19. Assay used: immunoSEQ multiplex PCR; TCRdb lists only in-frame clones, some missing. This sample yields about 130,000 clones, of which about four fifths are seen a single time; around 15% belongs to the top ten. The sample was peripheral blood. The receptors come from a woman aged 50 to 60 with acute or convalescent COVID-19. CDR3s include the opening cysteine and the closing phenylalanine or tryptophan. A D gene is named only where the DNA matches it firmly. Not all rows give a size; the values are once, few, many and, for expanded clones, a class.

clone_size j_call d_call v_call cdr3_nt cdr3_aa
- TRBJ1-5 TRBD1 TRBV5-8 TGTGCCAGCAGCCAGGGACAGAACAATCAGCCCCAGCATTTT CASSQGQNNQPQHF
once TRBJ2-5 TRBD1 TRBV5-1 TGCGCCAGCAGCTTGTTTGGACAGGGTGGCCAAGAGACCCAGTACTTC CASSLFGQGGQETQYF
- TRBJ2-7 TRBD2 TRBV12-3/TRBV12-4 TGTGCCAGCAGGCAAGCGGGAGACGAGCAGTACTTC CASRQAGDEQYF
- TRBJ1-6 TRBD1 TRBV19 TGTGCCAGTCAAAGGTTGGACAGGGGGAGTTATAATTCACCCCTCCACTTT CASQRLDRGSYNSPLHF
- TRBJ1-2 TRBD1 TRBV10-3 TGTGCCATTTGTTCCGGGACAGATTTCTATGGCTACACCTTC CAICSGTDFYGYTF
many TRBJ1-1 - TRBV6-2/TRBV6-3 TGTGCCAGCAGTACGTCAACGGGGACTGAAGCTTTCTTT CASSTSTGTEAFF
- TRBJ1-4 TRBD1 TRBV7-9 TGTGCCAGCAGCCCAACGGACAGGGGGCGTGAAAAACTGTTTTTT CASSPTDRGREKLFF
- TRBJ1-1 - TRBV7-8 TGTGCCAGCAGCTTTGAGGCCCTGAACACTGAAGCTTTCTTT CASSFEALNTEAFF
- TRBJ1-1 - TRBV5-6 TGTGCCAGCAGCCCCTTTGGGGGGGAGGATTGGGGCACTGAAGCTTTCTTT CASSPFGGEDWGTEAFF
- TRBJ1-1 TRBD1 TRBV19 TGTGCCAGTAGAAATCAAGGACAGGTCGGAAACACTGAAGCTTTCTTT CASRNQGQVGNTEAFF
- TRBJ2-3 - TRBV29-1 TGCAGCGCCCAGGCAGGGAGCACAGATACGCAGTATTTT CSAQAGSTDTQYF
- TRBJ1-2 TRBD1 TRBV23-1 TGCGCCAGCAGTCAATCGACAGGGGGCGCTCACTATGGCTACACCTTC CASSQSTGGAHYGYTF
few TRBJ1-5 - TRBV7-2 TGTGCCAGCAGCTTTACAGGGAATCAGCCCCAGCATTTT CASSFTGNQPQHF
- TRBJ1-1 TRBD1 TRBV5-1 TGCGCCAGCAGCTTGGGACAGGGGGATAAAGCTTTCTTT CASSLGQGDKAFF
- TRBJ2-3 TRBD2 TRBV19 TGTGCCAGTAGCTCAGCGGGGAGCTCTTCTACGCAGTATTTT CASSSAGSSSTQYF
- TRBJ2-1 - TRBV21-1 TGTGCCAGCCCCGGCAATGAGCAGTTCTTC CASPGNEQFF
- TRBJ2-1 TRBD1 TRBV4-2 TGTGCCAGCAGCCAAGAGGGACAGGAATACAATGAGCAGTTCTTC CASSQEGQEYNEQFF
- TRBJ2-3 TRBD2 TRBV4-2 TGTGCCAGCAGCCAAGACGGCGGGGGGGCAGATACGCAGTATTTT CASSQDGGGADTQYF
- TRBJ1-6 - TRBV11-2 TGTGCCAGCAGCTTAGGTAGACAGGACTATAATTCACCCCTCCACTTT CASSLGRQDYNSPLHF
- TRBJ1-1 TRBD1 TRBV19 TGTGCCAGTAGCCCAACAGGGGGCGTTCAGAACACTGAAGCTTTCTTT CASSPTGGVQNTEAFF
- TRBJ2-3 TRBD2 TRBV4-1 TGCGCCAGCAGTACCAGACTAGCGGGGGGGGCAGATACGCAGTATTTT CASSTRLAGGADTQYF
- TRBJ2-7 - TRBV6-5 TGTGCCAGCAGCCCCTTGGGGGGAAACTACGAGCAGTACTTC CASSPLGGNYEQYF
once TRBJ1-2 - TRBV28 TGTGCCAGCAAGTTACCCAGCGGGTCAGACTATGGCTACACCTTC CASKLPSGSDYGYTF
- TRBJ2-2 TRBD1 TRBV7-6 TGTGCCAGCAGCTTAGTCGGGACAGGGGGACTAAACACCGGGGAGCTGTTTTTT CASSLVGTGGLNTGELFF
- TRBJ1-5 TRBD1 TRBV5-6 TGTGCCAGCAGCCGACAAATAGACAGGGGGCATAATCAGCCCCAGCATTTT CASSRQIDRGHNQPQHF
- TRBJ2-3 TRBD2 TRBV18 TGTGCCAGCTCACCATTCGGGACTAGCAGCACAGATACGCAGTATTTT CASSPFGTSSTDTQYF
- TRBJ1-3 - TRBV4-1 TGCGCCAGCAGCCACGAATTACAGGGTCTAAGCTCTGGAAACACCATATATTTT CASSHELQGLSSGNTIYF
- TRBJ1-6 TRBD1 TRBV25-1 TGTGCCAGCAGGGGACAGGGTAATAATTCACCCCTCCACTTT CASRGQGNNSPLHF
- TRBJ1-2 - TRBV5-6 TGTGCCAGCAGCTTGGGACACAGAACAAACTATGGCTACACCTTC CASSLGHRTNYGYTF
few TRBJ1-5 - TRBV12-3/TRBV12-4 TGTGCCAGCACCCTGGGAGGTCAGCCCCAGCATTTT CASTLGGQPQHF
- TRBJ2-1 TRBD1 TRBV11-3 TGTGCCAGCAGCTTAGAGGGGACAGGGTCTACCCGGTACAATGAGCAGTTCTTC CASSLEGTGSTRYNEQFF
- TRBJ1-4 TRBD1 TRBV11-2 TGTGCCAGCAGCTCGATCATCGACAGGGGTAATGAAAAACTGTTTTTT CASSSIIDRGNEKLFF
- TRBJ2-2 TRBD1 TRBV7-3 TGTGCCAGCAGCCTCCCGGGACAGGGAGGTTTCACCGGGGAGCTGTTTTTT CASSLPGQGGFTGELFF
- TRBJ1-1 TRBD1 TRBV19 TGTGCCAGTAGTATCCAGGGGGGAAACACTGAAGCTTTCTTT CASSIQGGNTEAFF
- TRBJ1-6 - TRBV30 TGTGCCTGGAGTGGACCAGGGTCCAGAGGCTATAATTCACCCCTCCACTTT CAWSGPGSRGYNSPLHF
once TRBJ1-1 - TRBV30 TGTGCCTGGGGCTGGTTTGGAGGCTCGAGACCGAACACTGAAGCTTTCTTT CAWGWFGGSRPNTEAFF
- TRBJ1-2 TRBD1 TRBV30 TGTGCCTGGAGACCCCACGCCGGGACAGGGACTAACTATGGCTACACCTTC CAWRPHAGTGTNYGYTF
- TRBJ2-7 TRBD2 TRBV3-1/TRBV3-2 TGTGCCAGCAGCCCGGGACTAGTGGCCTACGAGCAGTACTTC CASSPGLVAYEQYF
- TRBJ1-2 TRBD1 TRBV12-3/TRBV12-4 TGTGCCAGCAGTGGAGGACAGGGGGATGGCTACACCTTC CASSGGQGDGYTF
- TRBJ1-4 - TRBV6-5 TGTGCCAGCAGCACAGGGTGGGAGGAAAAACTGTTTTTT CASSTGWEEKLFF
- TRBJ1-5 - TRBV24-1 TGTGCCACCAGTGACGGAGGGTATCAGCCCCAGCATTTT CATSDGGYQPQHF
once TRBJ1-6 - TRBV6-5 TGTGCCAGCAGTTACAATCAGAATTCACCCCTCCACTTT CASSYNQNSPLHF
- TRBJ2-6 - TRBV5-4 TGTGCCAGCAGCTCAGGGGGGTCTGGGGCCAACGTCCTGACTTTC CASSSGGSGANVLTF
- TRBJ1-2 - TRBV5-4 TGTGCCAGCAGCCATGACGGAGTCGGCTACACCTTC CASSHDGVGYTF
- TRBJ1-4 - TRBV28 TGTGCCAGCAGTTCTCATGTACAGGGAGCAACTAATGAAAAACTGTTTTTT CASSSHVQGATNEKLFF
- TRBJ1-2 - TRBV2 TGTGCCAGCAGTGGCAGGGAAGATGGCTACACCTTC CASSGREDGYTF
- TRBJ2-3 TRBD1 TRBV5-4 TGCCCCTGTCTTGTCGCAACAGGGGGCGGCACAGATACGCAGTATTTT CPCLVATGGGTDTQYF
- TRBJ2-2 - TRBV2 TGTGCCAGCAGTACTCAGGGTCCCGGGGAGCTGTTTTTT CASSTQGPGELFF
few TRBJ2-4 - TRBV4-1 TGCGCCAGCAGCCAAGGTAGTTGGGGCAGGGAAGCCAAAAACATTCAGTACTTC CASSQGSWGREAKNIQYF
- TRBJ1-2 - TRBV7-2 TGTGCCAGCAGCTTCCGGGGGACGCAGGGCTACACCTTC CASSFRGTQGYTF
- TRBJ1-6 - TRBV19 TGTGCCAGTAGTCTGGGACAAAACAATTCACCCCTCCACTTT CASSLGQNNSPLHF
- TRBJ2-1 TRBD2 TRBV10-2 TGCGCCACCACCCCGGGAGGGGGGGTCTACAATGAGCAGTTCTTC CATTPGGGVYNEQFF
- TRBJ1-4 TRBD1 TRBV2 TGTGCCAGCAGCCTTGGACAGGGAATGCGTGAAAAACTGTTTTTT CASSLGQGMREKLFF
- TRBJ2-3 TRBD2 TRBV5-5 TGTGCCAGCAGCCCCTTTGAGCGGGGGTCCCAGGCAGATACGCAGTATTTT CASSPFERGSQADTQYF
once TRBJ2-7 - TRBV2 TGTGCCAGCAGTGAATCGAGGAGCTCCTACGAGCAGTACTTC CASSESRSSYEQYF
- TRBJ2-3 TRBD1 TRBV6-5 TGTGCCAGCTCCTACAGGGGGGGCACAGATACGCAGTATTTT CASSYRGGTDTQYF
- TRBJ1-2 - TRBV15 TGTGCCACCAGCAGGGTAAACAGCTATGGCTACACCTTC CATSRVNSYGYTF
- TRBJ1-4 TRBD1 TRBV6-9 TGTGCCAGCAGTTCGACAGGGAATGAAAAACTGTTTTTT CASSSTGNEKLFF